A selection of T cell receptor beta chains follows, all from one sample in a study of T cells in Graves' hyperthyroidism and ophthalmopathy. Via MiXCR, TCRdb re-called the multiplex PCR reads, giving one row per CDR3 protein. The sample consists of about 160,000 distinct CDR3 sequences, 9.4% of them appearing once. Sequenced sample: blood. The receptor source for this set is a woman younger than 35 with Graves' hyperthyroidism that later progressed to Graves' ophthalmopathy. Each CDR3 is given with its conserved first and last residue. The order of the fields is V gene, clone size, J gene, D gene, CDR3 protein, CDR3 DNA. The D gene is left open where the match is weak. Size is omitted from some rows. Given values are once, few, many or a class for expanded clones.

v_call: TRBV27; clone_size: few; j_call: TRBJ2-4; d_call: NA; cdr3_aa: CASSSWGSAKNIQYF; cdr3_nt: TGTGCCAGCAGTTCCTGGGGGTCGGCCAAAAACATTCAGTACTTC
v_call: TRBV6-1; clone_size: NA; j_call: TRBJ2-3; d_call: NA; cdr3_aa: CASSDYPPSTDTQYF; cdr3_nt: TGTGCCAGCAGTGACTACCCACCTAGCACAGATACGCAGTATTTT
v_call: TRBV4-2; clone_size: NA; j_call: TRBJ1-2; d_call: TRBD1; cdr3_aa: CASSQGTSGTGDYGYTF; cdr3_nt: TGTGCCAGCAGCCAAGGTACCTCCGGGACAGGGGACTATGGCTACACCTTC
v_call: TRBV6-1; clone_size: few; j_call: TRBJ2-6; d_call: NA; cdr3_aa: CASRDGLGANVLTF; cdr3_nt: TGTGCCAGCAGGGACGGGCTGGGGGCCAACGTCCTGACTTTC
v_call: TRBV9; clone_size: many; j_call: TRBJ1-2; d_call: NA; cdr3_aa: CASSVEKGDYGYTF; cdr3_nt: TGTGCCAGCAGCGTAGAAAAGGGAGACTATGGCTACACCTTC
v_call: TRBV28; clone_size: NA; j_call: TRBJ1-2; d_call: NA; cdr3_aa: CTSSTSPNYGYAF; cdr3_nt: TGTACCAGCAGTACTTCCCCTAACTATGGCTACGCCTTC
v_call: TRBV30; clone_size: many; j_call: TRBJ2-1; d_call: NA; cdr3_aa: CAWSGTYNEQFF; cdr3_nt: TGTGCCTGGAGTGGCACCTACAATGAGCAGTTCTTC
v_call: TRBV20-1; clone_size: many; j_call: TRBJ1-6; d_call: NA; cdr3_aa: CSARGTEVSPLHF; cdr3_nt: TGCAGTGCTAGGGGTACAGAAGTTTCACCCCTCCACTTT
v_call: TRBV5-1; clone_size: many; j_call: TRBJ1-1; d_call: TRBD1; cdr3_aa: CASSLRGPPELEAFF; cdr3_nt: TGCGCCAGCAGCCTCAGGGGGCCCCCTGAACTTGAAGCTTTCTTT
v_call: TRBV5-6; clone_size: NA; j_call: TRBJ2-7; d_call: NA; cdr3_aa: CASSLGGGGKFPLEQYF; cdr3_nt: TGTGCCAGCAGCCTCGGCGGGGGCGGGAAATTCCCCCTCGAGCAGTACTTC
v_call: TRBV7-2; clone_size: many; j_call: TRBJ1-2; d_call: NA; cdr3_aa: CASSLTESYGYTF; cdr3_nt: TGTGCCAGCAGCTTGACAGAATCCTATGGCTACACCTTC
v_call: TRBV6-1; clone_size: many; j_call: TRBJ1-1; d_call: TRBD1; cdr3_aa: CASSVLTGGGTEAFF; cdr3_nt: TGTGCCAGCAGTGTTCTGACAGGGGGTGGAACTGAAGCTTTCTTT
v_call: TRBV6-1; clone_size: many; j_call: TRBJ1-2; d_call: NA; cdr3_aa: CASSEGAATNYGYTF; cdr3_nt: TGTGCCAGCAGTGAAGGAGCTGCCACTAACTATGGCTACACCTTC
v_call: TRBV15; clone_size: NA; j_call: TRBJ1-6; d_call: NA; cdr3_aa: CATSRGAGTPLHF; cdr3_nt: TGTGCCACCAGCAGGGGGGCGGGGACACCCCTCCACTTT
v_call: TRBV29-1; clone_size: NA; j_call: TRBJ2-1; d_call: TRBD1; cdr3_aa: CSVEDDRGPSNEQFF; cdr3_nt: TGCAGCGTTGAAGATGACAGGGGGCCCTCCAATGAGCAGTTCTTC
v_call: TRBV7-8; clone_size: many; j_call: TRBJ2-1; d_call: TRBD2; cdr3_aa: CASSDPRLASNEQFF; cdr3_nt: TGTGCCAGCAGCGACCCGAGACTAGCTTCAAATGAGCAGTTCTTC
v_call: TRBV6-1; clone_size: NA; j_call: TRBJ2-6; d_call: NA; cdr3_aa: CASSGGSRGQGANVLTF; cdr3_nt: TGTGCCAGCAGTGGAGGATCGCGGGGACAGGGGGCCAACGTCCTGACTTTC
v_call: TRBV15; clone_size: many; j_call: TRBJ2-2; d_call: NA; cdr3_aa: CATSMLGLGAGELFF; cdr3_nt: TGTGCCACCAGCATGCTTGGGTTAGGGGCCGGGGAGCTGTTTTTT
v_call: TRBV20-1; clone_size: NA; j_call: TRBJ1-4; d_call: NA; cdr3_aa: CSAGSPVLFF; cdr3_nt: TGCAGTGCCGGAAGCCCCGTACTGTTTTTT
v_call: TRBV27; clone_size: many; j_call: TRBJ1-2; d_call: NA; cdr3_aa: CASSPSGGVGYTF; cdr3_nt: TGTGCCAGCAGTCCCTCCGGGGGGGTTGGCTACACCTTC
v_call: TRBV6-6; clone_size: many; j_call: TRBJ2-1; d_call: NA; cdr3_aa: CASSYGWGEQFF; cdr3_nt: TGTGCCAGCAGTTACGGGTGGGGTGAGCAGTTCTTC
v_call: TRBV20-1; clone_size: NA; j_call: TRBJ2-5; d_call: NA; cdr3_aa: CSASPGAETQYF; cdr3_nt: TGCAGTGCTAGCCCAGGGGCAGAGACCCAGTACTTC
v_call: TRBV30; clone_size: many; j_call: TRBJ1-1; d_call: NA; cdr3_aa: CAWGKGLFETEAFF; cdr3_nt: TGTGCCTGGGGAAAGGGGTTATTCGAGACTGAAGCTTTCTTT
v_call: TRBV20-1; clone_size: few; j_call: TRBJ1-1; d_call: NA; cdr3_aa: CSATGGPNTEAFF; cdr3_nt: TGCAGTGCCACCGGGGGGCCGAACACTGAAGCTTTCTTT
v_call: TRBV18; clone_size: NA; j_call: TRBJ2-1; d_call: TRBD1; cdr3_aa: CASSPSSSGGYNEQFF; cdr3_nt: TGTGCCAGCTCACCATCCTCTTCAGGGGGCTACAATGAGCAGTTCTTC
v_call: TRBV12-3/TRBV12-4; clone_size: NA; j_call: TRBJ2-5; d_call: NA; cdr3_aa: CASSQNSPQETQYF; cdr3_nt: TGTGCCAGCAGCCAAAACAGTCCCCAAGAGACCCAGTACTTC
v_call: TRBV28; clone_size: many; j_call: TRBJ1-1; d_call: NA; cdr3_aa: CASSSHQNTEAFF; cdr3_nt: TGTGCCAGCAGTTCCCATCAGAACACTGAAGCTTTCTTT
v_call: TRBV11-1; clone_size: many; j_call: TRBJ2-2; d_call: NA; cdr3_aa: CASSLLRTYANTGELFF; cdr3_nt: TGTGCCAGCAGCTTACTCAGGACGTACGCGAACACCGGGGAGCTGTTTTTT
v_call: TRBV5-8; clone_size: many; j_call: TRBJ1-5; d_call: NA; cdr3_aa: CASTMMGLRSDQPQHF; cdr3_nt: TGTGCCAGCACCATGATGGGACTAAGATCCGATCAGCCCCAGCATTTT
v_call: TRBV7-9; clone_size: many; j_call: TRBJ2-5; d_call: NA; cdr3_aa: CASSSTVQETQYF; cdr3_nt: TGTGCCAGCAGCTCGACAGTTCAAGAGACCCAGTACTTC
v_call: TRBV5-8; clone_size: many; j_call: TRBJ2-3; d_call: TRBD1; cdr3_aa: CASSLRFGQGLDTQYF; cdr3_nt: TGTGCCAGCAGCTTACGTTTCGGACAGGGTTTAGATACGCAGTATTTT
v_call: TRBV10-3; clone_size: many; j_call: TRBJ2-5; d_call: TRBD2; cdr3_aa: CATGTSGRASETQYF; cdr3_nt: TGTGCCACTGGGACTAGCGGGAGGGCCTCAGAGACCCAGTACTTC
v_call: TRBV6-1; clone_size: many; j_call: TRBJ1-5; d_call: NA; cdr3_aa: CASRGEGNQPQHF; cdr3_nt: TGTGCCAGCAGAGGGGAAGGGAATCAGCCCCAGCATTTT
v_call: TRBV6-1; clone_size: many; j_call: TRBJ2-7; d_call: NA; cdr3_aa: CASSAEGGKSYEQYF; cdr3_nt: TGTGCCAGCAGTGCGGAGGGAGGCAAATCCTACGAGCAGTACTTC
v_call: TRBV12-3/TRBV12-4; clone_size: many; j_call: TRBJ1-2; d_call: NA; cdr3_aa: CASSYGRPPGAYGYTF; cdr3_nt: TGTGCCAGCAGTTATGGCCGCCCACCAGGGGCCTATGGCTACACCTTC
v_call: TRBV15; clone_size: many; j_call: TRBJ1-3; d_call: NA; cdr3_aa: CATSRAGNTIYF; cdr3_nt: TGTGCCACCAGCAGAGCTGGAAACACCATATATTTT
v_call: TRBV28; clone_size: many; j_call: TRBJ1-6; d_call: NA; cdr3_aa: CASSFSNRYNSPLHF; cdr3_nt: TGTGCCAGCAGTTTCTCCAATAGATATAATTCACCCCTCCACTTT
v_call: TRBV3-1; clone_size: few; j_call: TRBJ2-2; d_call: NA; cdr3_aa: CASSQGGVTGELFF; cdr3_nt: TGTGCCAGCAGCCAAGGTGGCGTGACCGGGGAGCTGTTTTTT
v_call: TRBV15; clone_size: many; j_call: TRBJ1-1; d_call: TRBD1; cdr3_aa: CATGKGQGTEAFF; cdr3_nt: TGTGCCACCGGGAAAGGACAGGGAACTGAAGCTTTCTTT
v_call: TRBV11-2; clone_size: many; j_call: TRBJ2-1; d_call: TRBD1; cdr3_aa: CASSQQGSPYNEQFF; cdr3_nt: TGTGCCAGCAGCCAACAGGGGTCTCCCTACAATGAGCAGTTCTTC
v_call: TRBV5-4; clone_size: many; j_call: TRBJ2-7; d_call: TRBD1; cdr3_aa: CASSSPDREYEQYF; cdr3_nt: TGTGCCAGCAGCTCCCCTGACAGGGAGTACGAGCAGTACTTC
v_call: TRBV4-2; clone_size: few; j_call: TRBJ1-1; d_call: TRBD1; cdr3_aa: CASSQVGDREVVTEAFF; cdr3_nt: TGTGCCAGCAGCCAAGTAGGGGACAGGGAAGTGGTCACTGAAGCTTTCTTT
v_call: TRBV28; clone_size: many; j_call: TRBJ2-4; d_call: TRBD1; cdr3_aa: CASSRTGASFYIQYF; cdr3_nt: TGTGCCAGCAGCCGGACAGGGGCCAGTTTCTACATTCAGTACTTC
v_call: TRBV28; clone_size: NA; j_call: TRBJ2-2; d_call: NA; cdr3_aa: CASIASFTGELFF; cdr3_nt: TGTGCCAGCATAGCGTCGTTCACCGGGGAGCTGTTTTTT
v_call: TRBV7-8; clone_size: NA; j_call: TRBJ2-7; d_call: TRBD2; cdr3_aa: CASSLGVSGSSYEQYF; cdr3_nt: TGTGCCAGCAGCTTAGGAGTTAGCGGGAGCTCCTACGAGCAGTACTTC